This is a list of T cell receptor beta chains from one sample in a study of blood T cells in healthy people across ages. One entry per CDR3 protein, called by TCRdb with MiXCR from the 5' RACE reads. The sample carries about 1.4 million distinct CDR3 sequences, approximately 60% recorded once. The source material was blood. Receptor source: a man younger than 35 in good health. CDR3s include the opening cysteine and the closing phenylalanine or tryptophan. D genes are given only for firm matches. The size entry is marked missing in some rows and otherwise reads once, few, many or a size class.

>TRBJ1-5|TRBD1|TRBV27|-
CASSVTGQGANQPQHF
TGTGCCAGCAGTGTTACAGGACAGGGGGCTAATCAGCCCCAGCATTTT
>TRBJ2-7|-|TRBV28|-
CASSPGALSYEQYF
TGTGCCAGCAGTCCAGGGGCCCTGTCTTACGAGCAGTACTTC
>TRBJ2-5|-|TRBV27|once
CASSLYRGIETQYF
TGTGCCAGCAGTTTATATCGGGGGATAGAGACCCAGTACTTC
>TRBJ2-7|-|TRBV28|few
CASSYGAKDSSYEQYF
TGTGCCAGCAGTTACGGGGCAAAAGACAGCTCCTACGAGCAGTACTTC
>TRBJ1-2|TRBD1|TRBV7-9|-
CASEQGGENYGYTF
TGTGCCAGCGAACAGGGGGGAGAAAACTATGGCTACACCTTC
>TRBJ2-5|-|TRBV11-1|once
CASSHTRPGHKETQYF
TGTGCCAGCAGCCATACCCGGCCAGGGCACAAAGAGACCCAGTACTTC
>TRBJ2-2|TRBD2|TRBV7-2|-
CASRPSGGTGELFF
TGTGCCAGCAGACCTAGCGGGGGGACCGGGGAGCTGTTTTTT
>TRBJ1-2|TRBD1|TRBV6-5|-
CASSWDSSNRDGYTF
TGTGCCAGCAGTTGGGACAGCTCAAACCGGGATGGCTACACCTTC
>TRBJ1-2|-|TRBV7-2|-
CAVSEVGATYGYTF
TGTGCAGTCAGCGAAGTAGGGGCTACCTATGGCTACACCTTC
>TRBJ2-1|-|TRBV4-3|many
CASSQDSSSYNEQFF
TGTGCCAGCAGCCAGGACAGTAGCTCCTACAATGAGCAGTTCTTC
>TRBJ1-1|-|TRBV7-6|-
CASSSYRNTEAFF
TGTGCCAGCAGCTCTTACAGGAACACTGAAGCTTTCTTT
>TRBJ1-5|TRBD1|TRBV5-1|once
CASSLGPGGGYSNQPQHF
TGCGCCAGCAGTTTGGGTCCAGGGGGCGGTTATAGCAATCAGCCCCAGCATTTT
>TRBJ1-4|-|TRBV29-1|-
CSVEETETSEKLFF
TGCAGCGTTGAAGAGACAGAGACGTCCGAAAAACTGTTTTTT
>TRBJ2-3|TRBD2|TRBV7-2|few
CASSSLAGAVGNTQYF
TGTGCCAGCAGCTCACTAGCGGGAGCGGTTGGAAATACGCAGTATTTT
>TRBJ1-2|-|TRBV4-1|few
CASSQDLRSPYGYTF
TGCGCCAGCAGCCAAGATCTCCGAAGTCCCTATGGCTACACCTTC
>TRBJ2-1|-|TRBV20-1|-
CSYIRGGHTEQFF
TGCAGTTATATACGAGGGGGGCACACTGAGCAGTTCTTC
>TRBJ2-1|-|TRBV6-2/TRBV6-3|-
CASQGGPSYNEQFF
TGTGCCAGCCAAGGCGGACCCTCCTACAATGAGCAGTTCTTC
>TRBJ2-3|-|TRBV10-3|-
CAIRPGGTDTQYF
TGTGCCATCAGACCAGGGGGGACCGATACGCAGTATTTT
>TRBJ2-7|TRBD2|TRBV12-3/TRBV12-4|few
CASSEYPGTSGSTYEQYF
TGTGCCAGCAGCGAATACCCCGGGACTAGCGGGAGTACCTACGAGCAGTACTTC